A selection of T cell receptor beta chains follows, all from one sample in a study of response to subunit inactivated influenza vaccine. TCRdb analysed the RT-PCR reads with MiXCR anew, one entry per CDR3 protein. The table lists around 530,000 distinct CDR3 sequences, 10% to 15% of them singletons. This specimen consisted of PBMCs from blood, obtained on the day of vaccination. Receptors were obtained from a man aged 50-60 years who received an inactivated influenza vaccine. The CDR3 runs from the conserved cysteine through the conserved F or W. Each record gives: V gene, clone size, J gene, D gene, CDR3 protein, CDR3 DNA. The D gene is left open where the match is weak. Clone size is shown for a subset of rows, as once, few, many or a class of expanded clone.

>TRBV20-1|few|TRBJ2-3|.
CTAGSRADTQYF
TGCACCGCGGGCTCAAGGGCAGATACGCAGTATTTT
>TRBV7-2|.|TRBJ1-5|.
CASSLEAGLEQPQHF
TGTGCCAGCAGCTTAGAGGCAGGGTTAGAGCAGCCCCAGCATTTT
>TRBV7-8|.|TRBJ2-1|TRBD2
CASSKRRAGVSPYNEQFF
TGTGCCAGCAGCAAAAGGAGAGCGGGGGTTTCCCCCTACAATGAGCAGTTCTTC
>TRBV20-1|few|TRBJ2-2|.
CSARNFGELFF
TGCAGTGCTAGGAATTTCGGGGAGCTGTTTTTT
>TRBV5-1|many|TRBJ2-1|TRBD1
CASSLGGQGAQNEQFF
TGCGCCAGCAGCTTGGGGGGACAGGGGGCGCAGAATGAGCAGTTCTTC
>TRBV5-1|.|TRBJ2-3|TRBD2
CASSPASGGAADTQYF
TGCGCCAGCAGCCCTGCTAGCGGGGGGGCAGCAGATACGCAGTATTTT
>TRBV20-1|.|TRBJ2-2|TRBD2
CSARLAGGPGELFF
TGCAGTGCCCGACTAGCGGGAGGGCCCGGGGAGCTGTTTTTT
>TRBV6-5|.|TRBJ2-1|TRBD1
CASSYSGTGTHEQFF
TGTGCCAGCAGTTATTCCGGGACAGGGACCCATGAGCAGTTCTTC
>TRBV7-8|.|TRBJ2-4|TRBD2
CASSSFPLAGNNIQYF
TGTGCCAGCAGCTCTTTCCCACTAGCGGGGAACAACATTCAGTACTTC
>TRBV12-3/TRBV12-4|many|TRBJ2-1|.
CASRPSPGAVLF
TGTGCCAGCAGGCCATCACCGGGGGCCGTGCTCTTC
>TRBV5-1|few|TRBJ1-1|TRBD1
CASSRVGTANTEAFF
TGCGCCAGCAGCCGGGTCGGGACAGCGAACACTGAAGCTTTCTTT
>TRBV6-5|.|TRBJ2-7|.
CASSYAVQGESYEQYF
TGTGCCAGCAGTTACGCCGTACAGGGCGAGTCCTACGAGCAGTACTTC
>TRBV15|.|TRBJ2-7|.
CATSRGIRGPKSSYEQYF
TGTGCCACCAGCAGAGGTATAAGGGGTCCAAAAAGCTCCTACGAGCAGTACTTC
>TRBV18|.|TRBJ2-5|TRBD1
CASSLTRTGYQETQYF
TGTGCCAGCTCACTAACCCGGACAGGCTACCAAGAGACCCAGTACTTC
>TRBV28|many|TRBJ1-1|.
CASSSSGGVPNTEAFF
TGTGCCAGCAGTTCAAGCGGGGGTGTCCCGAACACTGAAGCTTTCTTT
>TRBV10-3|.|TRBJ2-7|TRBD2
CAISESAGTSLFYEQYF
TGTGCCATCAGTGAGTCGGCCGGGACTAGTTTATTCTACGAGCAGTACTTC
>TRBV6-2/TRBV6-3|few|TRBJ1-1|.
CASSWRWKENTVEAFF
TGTGCCAGCAGTTGGCGATGGAAAGAAAACACTGTTGAAGCTTTCTTT
>TRBV7-6|.|TRBJ1-5|.
CASSPLGGVGNQPQHF
TGTGCCAGCAGCCCTCTAGGTGGGGTGGGCAATCAGCCCCAGCATTTT
>TRBV7-2|few|TRBJ2-7|.
CASSPDSGTYEQYF
TGTGCCAGCAGCCCCGACAGCGGCACCTACGAGCAGTACTTC
>TRBV18|few|TRBJ2-2|TRBD1
CASSGTVSGELFF
TGTGCCAGCTCAGGGACAGTGTCCGGGGAGCTGTTTTTT
>TRBV4-3|.|TRBJ2-7|.
CASSRSSESYEQYF
TGCGCCAGCAGCCGCTCGTCGGAATCCTACGAGCAGTACTTC
>TRBV20-1|.|TRBJ2-7|TRBD1
CSAEPTGDPYEQYF
TGCAGTGCAGAGCCCACAGGGGACCCCTACGAGCAGTACTTC
>TRBV29-1|.|TRBJ1-5|TRBD1
CSARQGGEPQHF
TGCAGCGCCAGACAGGGCGGGGAGCCCCAGCATTTT
>TRBV5-1|few|TRBJ2-5|.
CASSLRLIASGETQYF
TGCGCCAGCAGCTTGAGGTTGATAGCGAGTGGAGAGACCCAGTACTTC
>TRBV20-1|few|TRBJ2-5|TRBD1
CSARDLTGGRETQYF
TGCAGTGCTAGAGATCTCACAGGGGGACGAGAGACCCAGTACTTC
>TRBV7-8|.|TRBJ2-5|.
CASSPVARKETQYF
TGTGCCAGCAGCCCAGTGGCAAGAAAAGAGACCCAGTACTTC
>TRBV29-1|few|TRBJ2-5|TRBD2
CSVQGRDGETQYF
TGCAGCGTCCAAGGGAGGGATGGGGAGACCCAGTACTTC
>TRBV4-1|many|TRBJ2-7|TRBD1
CASSQIQPPGQGTYEQYF
TGCGCCAGCAGCCAAATCCAACCCCCGGGACAGGGTACCTACGAGCAGTACTTC
>TRBV20-1|.|TRBJ2-7|TRBD2
CSASMGEGPYEQYF
TGCAGTGCTAGTATGGGGGAGGGCCCCTACGAGCAGTACTTC
>TRBV7-6|few|TRBJ2-1|.
CASSSSRGHPGSYNEQFF
TGTGCCAGCAGCTCTAGCCGGGGACACCCGGGCTCCTACAATGAGCAGTTCTTC
>TRBV7-9|few|TRBJ2-3|TRBD1
CASSPWDRRSTDTQYF
TGTGCCAGCAGCCCTTGGGACAGGCGCAGCACAGATACGCAGTATTTT
>TRBV9|few|TRBJ2-1|.
CASSVAPNEQFF
TGTGCCAGCAGCGTAGCCCCCAATGAGCAGTTCTTC
>TRBV7-3|few|TRBJ2-5|TRBD2
CASSLKPGGSGETQYF
TGTGCCAGCAGCTTAAAACCCGGCGGGAGTGGTGAGACCCAGTACTTC
>TRBV20-1|once|TRBJ2-3|TRBD2
CSARIKLAGLSDTQYF
TGCAGTGCTAGAATAAAACTAGCGGGCCTTTCGGATACGCAGTATTTT
>TRBV4-3|many|TRBJ1-2|TRBD1
CASSQGPGTVNYGYTF
TGCGCCAGCAGCCAAGGCCCGGGGACAGTAAACTATGGCTACACCTTC
>TRBV7-2|few|TRBJ1-1|.
CASSFTGRGTEAFF
TGTGCCAGCAGCTTTACGGGACGGGGCACTGAAGCTTTCTTT
>TRBV5-6|many|TRBJ1-1|.
CASSLGSVRAEAFF
TGTGCCAGCAGCTTGGGCAGTGTTAGGGCTGAAGCTTTCTTT
>TRBV24-1|few|TRBJ2-1|TRBD2
CATSAHLADSYNEQFF
TGTGCCACCAGTGCCCACCTAGCGGACTCCTACAATGAGCAGTTCTTC
>TRBV6-2/TRBV6-3|.|TRBJ2-1|TRBD2
CASSPRAGGSEQFF
TGTGCCAGCAGTCCCCGGGCGGGAGGTTCTGAGCAGTTCTTC
>TRBV7-6|few|TRBJ2-3|.
CASSPPTDKDTDTQYF
TGTGCCAGCAGCCCTCCCACCGACAAGGACACAGATACGCAGTATTTT
>TRBV12-3/TRBV12-4|many|TRBJ1-1|.
CASSFGQNTEAFF
TGTGCCAGCAGTTTCGGACAGAACACTGAAGCTTTCTTT
>TRBV5-1|many|TRBJ2-3|TRBD2
CASSLAAGGPGDTQYF
TGCGCCAGCAGCTTGGCGGCGGGAGGGCCTGGAGATACGCAGTATTTT
>TRBV7-9|few|TRBJ2-5|.
CASSLALGVQETQYF
TGTGCCAGCAGCTTAGCGCTTGGGGTCCAAGAGACCCAGTACTTC
>TRBV12-3/TRBV12-4|few|TRBJ1-1|TRBD1
CASSSRITGGVTEAFF
TGTGCCAGCAGTTCCAGAATAACAGGGGGCGTAACTGAAGCTTTCTTT
>TRBV7-2|few|TRBJ2-5|.
CASSGDIGRETQYF
TGTGCCAGCAGCGGGGACATAGGGCGGGAGACCCAGTACTTC
>TRBV7-9|.|TRBJ2-7|.
CASSPTSSRTTYEQYF
TGTGCCAGCAGTCCAACCTCGAGCCGTACGACCTACGAGCAGTACTTC